The rows below give T cell receptor beta chains drawn from one sample of a study of metastatic and nonmetastatic thyroid tumors. MiXCR was used by TCRdb to re-call the PCR reads. Counted here are about 20,000 clones, roughly 29% occurring once; the ten biggest clones make up 13% to 15%. What was sequenced was blood. The receptors here all came from a female donor with papillary thyroid cancer or a benign thyroid nodule (not recorded which). Some clones in this sample may be carry-over from other donors' samples. The CDR3 runs from the conserved cysteine through the conserved F or W. D genes are given only for firm matches. The size field is filled for only some rows; it gives once, few, many or a size class.

abundance: NA
v_gene: TRBV2
d_gene: TRBD1
j_gene: TRBJ1-2
CDR3aa: CASRGQESDGYTF
CDR3nt: TGTGCCAGCAGAGGACAGGAGTCTGATGGCTACACCTTC

abundance: many
v_gene: TRBV10-3
d_gene: TRBD2
j_gene: TRBJ2-7
CDR3aa: CAISGGPSGGLYEQYF
CDR3nt: TGTGCCATCAGTGGGGGGCCGTCGGGGGGGCTCTACGAGCAGTACTTC

abundance: few
v_gene: TRBV6-1
d_gene: NA
j_gene: TRBJ2-1
CDR3aa: CASSANQGRPSYNEQFF
CDR3nt: TGTGCCAGCAGTGCCAATCAGGGGCGCCCATCCTACAATGAGCAGTTCTTC

abundance: NA
v_gene: TRBV6-5
d_gene: NA
j_gene: TRBJ2-1
CDR3aa: CASSDSGASYNEQFF
CDR3nt: TGTGCCAGCAGTGACTCGGGTGCCTCCTACAATGAGCAGTTCTTC

abundance: NA
v_gene: TRBV10-2
d_gene: TRBD1
j_gene: TRBJ2-3
CDR3aa: CASSFLRTGSYADTQYF
CDR3nt: TGCGCCAGCAGTTTTCTACGGACAGGGAGTTACGCAGATACGCAGTATTTT

abundance: many
v_gene: TRBV19
d_gene: TRBD1
j_gene: TRBJ1-1
CDR3aa: CASSNRQGGYTEAFF
CDR3nt: TGTGCCAGTAGTAACCGACAGGGGGGGTACACTGAAGCTTTCTTT

abundance: NA
v_gene: TRBV11-2
d_gene: NA
j_gene: TRBJ2-7
CDR3aa: CASSYTPYEQYF
CDR3nt: TGTGCCAGCAGCTACACACCTTACGAGCAGTACTTC

abundance: NA
v_gene: TRBV11-3
d_gene: NA
j_gene: TRBJ2-1
CDR3aa: CASSTDRNEQFF
CDR3nt: TGTGCCAGCAGCACCGATCGAAATGAGCAGTTCTTC

abundance: many
v_gene: TRBV25-1
d_gene: NA
j_gene: TRBJ1-2
CDR3aa: CASSPTGADAYGYTF
CDR3nt: TGTGCCAGCAGCCCCACGGGGGCAGACGCGTATGGCTACACCTTC

abundance: NA
v_gene: TRBV19
d_gene: NA
j_gene: TRBJ2-2
CDR3aa: CESSMGEGTGELFF
CDR3nt: TGTGAAAGTAGTATGGGAGAGGGCACCGGGGAGCTGTTTTTT

abundance: few
v_gene: TRBV6-1
d_gene: NA
j_gene: TRBJ2-7
CDR3aa: CASIPGAHEQYF
CDR3nt: TGTGCCAGCATCCCCGGGGCCCACGAGCAGTACTTC

abundance: NA
v_gene: TRBV11-2
d_gene: TRBD1
j_gene: TRBJ2-1
CDR3aa: CASSQGTGGSYNEQFF
CDR3nt: TGTGCCAGCAGCCAGGGAACAGGGGGTTCCTACAATGAGCAGTTCTTC

abundance: NA
v_gene: TRBV20-1
d_gene: NA
j_gene: TRBJ2-7
CDR3aa: CSARSTGDYYEQYF
CDR3nt: TGCAGTGCTAGATCAACAGGGGACTACTACGAGCAGTACTTC

abundance: medium-sized
v_gene: TRBV7-8
d_gene: TRBD2
j_gene: TRBJ2-7
CDR3aa: CASSQGLAGWYEQYF
CDR3nt: TGTGCCAGCAGCCAAGGACTAGCGGGATGGTACGAGCAGTACTTC

abundance: few
v_gene: TRBV6-4
d_gene: NA
j_gene: TRBJ1-2
CDR3aa: CASSYAGSGGYTF
CDR3nt: TGTGCCAGCAGTTACGCGGGATCTGGAGGCTACACCTTC

abundance: many
v_gene: TRBV5-1
d_gene: TRBD1
j_gene: TRBJ2-5
CDR3aa: CASSFLGQGETQYF
CDR3nt: TGCGCCAGCAGCTTTTTGGGACAGGGAGAGACCCAGTACTTC

abundance: NA
v_gene: TRBV5-8
d_gene: TRBD1
j_gene: TRBJ2-7
CDR3aa: CASTDRAHIGEQYF
CDR3nt: TGTGCCAGCACCGACAGGGCGCACATCGGGGAGCAGTACTTC

abundance: few
v_gene: TRBV15
d_gene: NA
j_gene: TRBJ1-6
CDR3aa: CATSRIPGTGNSPLHF
CDR3nt: TGTGCCACCAGCAGAATTCCCGGGACGGGAAATTCACCCCTCCACTTT

abundance: many
v_gene: TRBV7-9
d_gene: TRBD1
j_gene: TRBJ2-1
CDR3aa: CASSLSGQYNEQFF
CDR3nt: TGTGCCAGCAGCTTATCGGGACAGTACAATGAGCAGTTCTTC

abundance: many
v_gene: TRBV5-5
d_gene: NA
j_gene: TRBJ1-4
CDR3aa: CASSLVATNEKLFF
CDR3nt: TGTGCCAGCAGCTTAGTTGCAACTAATGAAAAACTGTTTTTT

abundance: NA
v_gene: TRBV20-1
d_gene: NA
j_gene: TRBJ2-3
CDR3aa: CSATPDSSGDTQYF
CDR3nt: TGCAGTGCAACCCCGGACAGTTCTGGAGATACGCAGTATTTT

abundance: few
v_gene: TRBV6-1
d_gene: NA
j_gene: TRBJ2-7
CDR3aa: CASSSPHLYEQYF
CDR3nt: TGTGCCAGCAGCTCGCCACACCTCTACGAGCAGTACTTC

abundance: NA
v_gene: TRBV7-9
d_gene: NA
j_gene: TRBJ1-1
CDR3aa: CASSFGGHTEAFF
CDR3nt: TGTGCCAGCAGCTTTGGGGGACACACTGAAGCTTTCTTT

abundance: once
v_gene: TRBV4-1
d_gene: TRBD2
j_gene: TRBJ2-1
CDR3aa: CASTPTVLAGGNEQFF
CDR3nt: TGCGCCAGCACCCCGACGGTCCTAGCGGGAGGGAATGAGCAGTTCTTC

abundance: NA
v_gene: TRBV5-6
d_gene: NA
j_gene: TRBJ1-2
CDR3aa: CASSIDRNYGYTF
CDR3nt: TGTGCCAGCAGCATAGACAGAAACTATGGCTACACCTTC

abundance: NA
v_gene: TRBV7-8
d_gene: NA
j_gene: TRBJ1-2
CDR3aa: CATHPRDGSSYGYTF
CDR3nt: TGTGCCACCCACCCCAGGGACGGCAGTAGCTATGGCTACACCTTC